This T cell receptor beta chain emerged from a study of beta chain features in type 1 diabetes. Study-wide results and caveats: In patients and controls equally, PCR might favor templates that are shorter. Resolution of whether HLA type affects TCRB rearrangement was not achieved here. The naive, central memory and Treg TCRB repertoires of patients appeared to be more similar to one another than those of healthy donors. Shortening that was moderate but significant affected the TCRB CDR3s of Type 1 diabetes patients in all four CD4+ subsets.

As concerns this clone: What it binds is unknown.

Germline assignment: CDR1 SGHTA and CDR2 FQGNSA. The CDR3 has 13 amino acids. Trimming took off 2 bases at V and 11 bases at J, with 15 bases between the two ends. Each donor gave one heparinised blood draw averaging about 110 mL. Expressed TCRB transcripts were sequenced because the entire RNA isolate underwent reverse transcription. Sequencing was performed with immunoSEQ multiplex PCR; in TCRdb, only in-frame clones are kept and a portion is missing. The data show 150,000 to 200,000 clones, with 7% to 9% seen just once and under 0.55% held by the top ten. This clonotype was sampled from a man aged 18 to 30 with type 1 diabetes. The specimen sequenced was central memory CD4+ T cells from blood. The V call is TRBV7-2, the J call TRBJ2-5; weak D call: TRBD2 (5 bases). The CDR3 reads CASSLSNNPGQYF. The CDR3 DNA reads TGTGCCAGCAGCTTATCAAACAACCCGGGACAGTACTTC.